What follows describes a single T cell receptor beta chain. Its target is not known. Germline CDR1 and CDR2: SGHAT and FQNNGV. The V segment lost 8 bases and the J segment 0 bases; nucleotides outside the gene matches: 3. The CDR3 extends over 14 amino acids. This specimen comes from a study of graft-versus-host responses after intestinal transplantation. The overall study: Those transplanted obtained multivisceral, liver-intestinal, or isolated intestinal grafts.

General study findings and limits: HvG clone declines early post-transplant were associated with peak circulating GvH levels.

TCRdb's copy holds only in-frame clones and misses some; the assay was immunoSEQ multiplex PCR. Among 95,000 to 130,000 clones, less than 95% were seen once, and the ten largest hold roughly 0.17%. The sequenced sample was unstimulated CD4+ T cells sorted from spleen or lymph node cells, obtained before intestinal transplant. The V call is TRBV11-2, the J call TRBJ2-1; the match to TRBD2 covers 8 bases. The TCR comes from a human donor who received an intestinal transplant. CDR3 sequence: CASRGGSSYNEQFF. CDR3 coding DNA: TGTGCCAGCCGGGGGGGAAGCTCCTACAATGAGCAGTTCTTC.